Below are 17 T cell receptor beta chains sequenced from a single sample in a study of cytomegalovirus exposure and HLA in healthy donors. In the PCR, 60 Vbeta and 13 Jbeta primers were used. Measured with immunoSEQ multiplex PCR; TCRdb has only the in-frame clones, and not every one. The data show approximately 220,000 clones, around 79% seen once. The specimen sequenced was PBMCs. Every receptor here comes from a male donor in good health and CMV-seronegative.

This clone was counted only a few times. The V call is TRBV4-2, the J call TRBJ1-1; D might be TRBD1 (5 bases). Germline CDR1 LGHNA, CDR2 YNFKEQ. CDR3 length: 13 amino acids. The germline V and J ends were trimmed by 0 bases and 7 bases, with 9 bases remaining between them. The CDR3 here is CASSQDQGNEAFF. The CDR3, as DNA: TGTGCCAGCAGCCAAGACCAGGGCAATGAAGCTTTCTTT.

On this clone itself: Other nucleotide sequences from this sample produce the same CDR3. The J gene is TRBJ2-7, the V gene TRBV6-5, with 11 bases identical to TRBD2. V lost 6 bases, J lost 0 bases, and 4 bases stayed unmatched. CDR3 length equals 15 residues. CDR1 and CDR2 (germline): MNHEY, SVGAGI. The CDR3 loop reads CASSPSGGPSYEQYF. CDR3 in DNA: TGTGCCAGCAGCCCTAGCGGGGGGCCCTCCTACGAGCAGTACTTC.

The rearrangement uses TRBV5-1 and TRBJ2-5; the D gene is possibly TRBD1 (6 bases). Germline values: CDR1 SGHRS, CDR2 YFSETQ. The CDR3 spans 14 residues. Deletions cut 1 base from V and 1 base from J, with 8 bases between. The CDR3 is CASSLQTGQETQYF. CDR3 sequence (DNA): TGCGCCAGCAGCTTGCAGACAGGCCAAGAGACCCAGTACTTC.

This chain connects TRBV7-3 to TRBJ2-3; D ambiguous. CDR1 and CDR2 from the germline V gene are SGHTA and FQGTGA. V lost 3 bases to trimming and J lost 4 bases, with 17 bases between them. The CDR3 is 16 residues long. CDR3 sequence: CASSLVQHTQADTQYF. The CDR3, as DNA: TGTGCCAGCAGCTTGGTCCAGCACACTCAGGCAGATACGCAGTATTTT.

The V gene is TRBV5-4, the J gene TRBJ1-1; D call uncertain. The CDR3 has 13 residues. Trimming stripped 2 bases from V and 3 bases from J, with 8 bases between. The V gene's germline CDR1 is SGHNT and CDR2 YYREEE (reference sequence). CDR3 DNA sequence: TGTGCCAGCAGCTTAGACCGGGACACTGAAGCTTTCTTT. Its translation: CASSLDRDTEAFF.

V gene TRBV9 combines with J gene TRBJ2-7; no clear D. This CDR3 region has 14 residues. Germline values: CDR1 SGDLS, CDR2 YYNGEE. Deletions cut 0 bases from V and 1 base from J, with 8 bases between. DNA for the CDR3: TGTGCCAGCAGCGTAGATATGAGGTCCTACGAGCAGTACTTC. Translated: CASSVDMRSYEQYF.

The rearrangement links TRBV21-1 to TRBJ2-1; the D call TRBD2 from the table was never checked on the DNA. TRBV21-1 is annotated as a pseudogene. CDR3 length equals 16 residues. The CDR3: CASSKSTSGRINEQFF. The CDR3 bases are TGTGCCAGCAGCAAATCGACTAGCGGGAGGATCAATGAGCAGTTCTTC.

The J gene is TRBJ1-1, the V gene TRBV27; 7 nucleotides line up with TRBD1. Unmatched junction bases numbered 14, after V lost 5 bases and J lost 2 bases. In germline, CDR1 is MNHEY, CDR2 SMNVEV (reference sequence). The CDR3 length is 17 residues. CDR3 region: CASSPQPRGQVNTEAFF. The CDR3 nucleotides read TGTGCCAGCAGTCCGCAACCCCGAGGACAGGTCAACACTGAAGCTTTCTTT.

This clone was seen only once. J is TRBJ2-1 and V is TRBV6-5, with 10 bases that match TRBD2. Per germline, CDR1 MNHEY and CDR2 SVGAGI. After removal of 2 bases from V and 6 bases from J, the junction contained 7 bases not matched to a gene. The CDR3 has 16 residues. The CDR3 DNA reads TGTGCCAGCAGTTACCCGGGAGTAGCGGGAGGCAATGAGCAGTTCTTC. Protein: CASSYPGVAGGNEQFF.

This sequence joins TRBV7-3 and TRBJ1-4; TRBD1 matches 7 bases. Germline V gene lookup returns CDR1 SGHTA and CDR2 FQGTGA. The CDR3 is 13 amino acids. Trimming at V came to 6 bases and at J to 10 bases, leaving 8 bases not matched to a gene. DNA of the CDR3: TGTGCCAGCAGTCCAGGGGGGTCTGGAAAACTGTTTTTT. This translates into CASSPGGSGKLFF.

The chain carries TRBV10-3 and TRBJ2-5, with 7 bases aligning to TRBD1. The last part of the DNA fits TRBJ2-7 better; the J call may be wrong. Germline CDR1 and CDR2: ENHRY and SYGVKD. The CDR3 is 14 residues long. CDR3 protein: CAIRETGSSYEQYF. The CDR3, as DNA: TGTGCCATCAGAGAGACAGGGAGCTCCTACGAGCAGTACTTC.

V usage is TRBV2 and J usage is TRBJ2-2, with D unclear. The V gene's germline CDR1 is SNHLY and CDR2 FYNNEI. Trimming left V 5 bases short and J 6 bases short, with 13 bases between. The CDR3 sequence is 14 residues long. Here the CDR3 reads CASSPDLSAGELFF. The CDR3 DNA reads TGTGCCAGCAGTCCTGACTTAAGCGCCGGGGAGCTGTTTTTT.

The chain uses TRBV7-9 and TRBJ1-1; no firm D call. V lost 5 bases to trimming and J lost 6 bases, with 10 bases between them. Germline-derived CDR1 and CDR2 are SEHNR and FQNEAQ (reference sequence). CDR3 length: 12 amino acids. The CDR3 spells CASSQQMAEAFF. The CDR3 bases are TGTGCCAGCAGCCAACAGATGGCTGAAGCTTTCTTT.

The CDR3 is CASRDSGTHRGEQFF. The CDR3 region has the DNA TGTGCCAGCAGGGACTCCGGGACTCACCGGGGGGAGCAGTTCTTC. V and J are TRBV27 and TRBJ2-1, with D possibly being TRBD2 (6 bases). Per germline, CDR1 MNHEY and CDR2 SMNVEV (reference sequence). The CDR3 is 15 amino acids. Trimming left V 6 bases short and J 10 bases short, with 22 bases between.

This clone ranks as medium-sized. The CDR3 nucleotides read TGCAGCGTTGAATCCCCGGTCAGGGTTGGCACCGGGGAGCTGTTTTTT. This encodes CSVESPVRVGTGELFF. V usage is TRBV29-1 and J usage is TRBJ2-2; a weak D match, TRBD1 (5 bases). This CDR3 region has 16 residues. The V and J ends lost 2 bases and 4 bases respectively, with 17 bases between them. Germline V CDR1 and CDR2: SQVTM, ANQGSEA.

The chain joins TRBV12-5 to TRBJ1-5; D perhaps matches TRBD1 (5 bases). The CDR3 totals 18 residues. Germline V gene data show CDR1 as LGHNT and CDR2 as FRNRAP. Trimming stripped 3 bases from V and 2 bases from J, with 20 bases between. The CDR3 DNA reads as TGTGCTAGTGGTTTTCCTTCTACCCCTGACAGAGGCAATCAGCCCCAGCATTTT. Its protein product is CASGFPSTPDRGNQPQHF.

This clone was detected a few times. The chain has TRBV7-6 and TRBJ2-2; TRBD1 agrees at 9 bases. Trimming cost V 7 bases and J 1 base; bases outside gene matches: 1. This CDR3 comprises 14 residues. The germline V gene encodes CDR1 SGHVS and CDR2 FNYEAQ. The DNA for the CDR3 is TGTGCCAGCAAGGGACAGGGGAACACCGGGGAGCTGTTTTTT. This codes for CASKGQGNTGELFF.